The T cell receptor (beta chain) under discussion was sequenced for a study of T cell responses to AZD1222 COVID-19 vaccine. TCRdb's table, derived via immunoSEQ multiplex PCR, lists solely in-frame clones and lacks some. The sample records around 140,000 clones, about nine tenths being singletons. Recipients boosted at about 4 weeks or about 12 weeks are pooled. Losses at the gene ends were 2 bases for V and 3 bases for J; bases not matched to a gene: 6. The CDR3 contains 17 residues. Germline lookup yields CDR1 LGHNA and CDR2 YNFKEQ. The sequencing used peripheral blood, collected 28 days after the second AZD1222 dose. The chain employs TRBV4-2 and TRBJ2-3, with TRBD1 matching over 12 bases. The receptor's source is an adult who received the AZD1222 COVID-19 vaccine. This CDR3 reads CASSQIPGQGATDTQYF. DNA of the CDR3: TGTGCCAGCAGCCAAATCCCGGGACAGGGGGCAACAGATACGCAGTATTTT.